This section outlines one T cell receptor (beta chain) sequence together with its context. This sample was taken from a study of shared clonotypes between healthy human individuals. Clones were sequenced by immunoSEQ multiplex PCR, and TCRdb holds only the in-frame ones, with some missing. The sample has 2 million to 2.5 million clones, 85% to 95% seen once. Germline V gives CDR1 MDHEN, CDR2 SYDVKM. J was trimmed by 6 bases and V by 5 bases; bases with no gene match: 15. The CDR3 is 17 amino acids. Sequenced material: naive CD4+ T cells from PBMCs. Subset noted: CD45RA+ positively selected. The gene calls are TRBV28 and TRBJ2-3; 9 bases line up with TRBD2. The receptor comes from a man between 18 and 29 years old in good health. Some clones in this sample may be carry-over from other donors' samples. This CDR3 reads CASSGLEREVVGDTQYF. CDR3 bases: TGTGCCAGCAGTGGGCTAGAGCGGGAGGTCGTAGGGGATACGCAGTATTTT. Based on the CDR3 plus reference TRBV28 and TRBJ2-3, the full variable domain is DVKVTQSSRYLVKRTGEKVFLECVQDMDHENMFWYRQDPGLGLRLIYFSYDVKMKEKGDIPEGYSVSREKKERFSLILESASTNQTSMYLCASSGLEREVVGDTQYFGPGTRLTVL.